The clone carrying this T cell receptor beta chain was recorded a few times. Its antigen is as yet unknown. The CDR3 extends over 17 amino acids. V was cut by 2 bases and J by 1 base, with 15 bases left in between. Germline values: CDR1 SGHKS, CDR2 YYEKEE (reference sequence). The sample belongs to a study of T cell repertoires in cytomegalovirus infection. Looking at the study overall: Both a matching HLA type and CMV infection were indicated by public TCR beta signatures.

Whole-study results and caveats: HLA-C-restricted TCR beta clonotypes specific for CMV led the ex vivo response.

Each CDR3 protein gets one entry after TCRdb re-called the reads with MiXCR. The repertoire consists of 200,000 to 300,000 distinct CDR3 sequences, with roughly an eighth occurring once and the leading ten covering approximately 1.6%. The chain couples TRBV5-5 to TRBJ2-2; D assignment may be TRBD1 or TRBD2 (6 bases each). The specimen sequenced was PBMCs. The origin of this receptor is a human donor in good health (CMV status not recorded). Some clones in this sample may be carry-over from other donors' samples. The CDR3 bases are TGTGCCAGCAGCTTTGTAGGAGGGGGGCGGAACACCGGGGAGCTGTTTTTT. It encodes CASSFVGGGRNTGELFF.